This T cell receptor (beta chain) was recovered during a study of T cell changes during pregnancy in multiple sclerosis. The CDR3 is 13 amino acids. V lost 5 bases and J 5 bases, leaving 12 bases between the germline ends. Germline CDR1 is LNHDA and CDR2 is SQIVND (reference sequence). Assay: immunoSEQ multiplex PCR; the TCRdb copy retains only in-frame clones and omits some. The sample yields about 100,000 clones, 80% to 95% seen once. The sequenced sample was peripheral blood, obtained after pregnancy. This clonotype was sampled from a female donor with multiple sclerosis, enrolled in a pregnancy study. The chain joins TRBV19 to TRBJ1-2; perhaps TRBD1 as D (6 bases). The CDR3 region is CASSSRQVYGYTF. DNA for the CDR3: TGTGCCAGTAGTTCCCGACAGGTGTATGGCTACACCTTC.